This entry features one T cell receptor beta chain sequence. It was RNA transcripts that yielded the amplified TCR beta CDR3 regions. First-round RT-PCR with HTBI primers amplified the TCR CDR3 region. TCRdb called the multiplex PCR reads again in MiXCR, with one record for every CDR3 protein. The repertoire includes under 700,000 distinct CDR3 sequences, under 60% of them detected once, and approximately 8.2% sits in the top ten. Germline V gives CDR1 LNHNV, CDR2 YYDKDF (reference sequence). Trimming removed 3 bases from V and 6 bases from J, with 12 bases in between. This CDR3 comprises 14 residues. The data originate from a study of T cells in Graves' hyperthyroidism and ophthalmopathy. When ophthalmopathy did not progress within 18 months, Graves' hyperthyroidism was considered stable. Uncontrolled infection, other autoimmune disease, pregnancy or lactation disqualified patients from enrolment. Diagnostic decisions used clinical symptoms, serum thyroxine and TRAb, thyroid ultrasound and orbital computed tomography.

The genes are TRBV15 and TRBJ1-5, with D possibly TRBD1 on 6 matching bases. Material: peripheral blood or thyroid tissue (not recorded which). This receptor was identified in a woman younger than 35 with Graves' hyperthyroidism. CDR3 sequence (DNA): TGTGCCACCAGCAGGGGGGGCATGGCTCAGCCCCAGCATTTT. Protein sequence: CATSRGGMAQPQHF.